This TCR beta chain was recovered during a study of cytomegalovirus exposure and HLA in healthy donors. It was with 60 Vbeta and 13 Jbeta primers that the PCR ran. The data were produced by immunoSEQ multiplex PCR, yet TCRdb's version contains in-frame clones alone and is incomplete. The profile shows around 210,000 clones, around 80% of them singletons. The V and J ends lost 1 base and 8 bases respectively, with 21 bases between them. Germline V lookup: CDR1 SNHLY, CDR2 FYNNEI. There are 17 residues in the CDR3. The sequenced sample consisted of PBMCs. This receptor was identified in a man aged 50-59 years in good health and CMV-seronegative. The J gene is TRBJ2-4, the V gene TRBV2; D perhaps matches TRBD2 (6 bases). Here the CDR3 reads CASSEVGGTPDVDIQYF. The CDR3 DNA follows: TGTGCCAGCAGTGAAGTAGGAGGGACCCCGGACGTAGACATTCAGTACTTC.